What follows are 3 T cell receptor beta chains derived from one specimen sequenced in a study of immune evolution from preneoplasia to lung adenocarcinoma. TCRdb's copy holds only in-frame clones and misses some; the assay was immunoSEQ multiplex PCR. The sample holds 5,500 to 6,500 clones; 65% to 75% are singletons and the top ten take 7.5% to 10%. Sequencing was performed on FFPE adjacent normal lung tissue. The receptor set was obtained from a donor aged 70 or over with lung adenocarcinoma.

In this sample, this clone is medium-sized. This chain uses TRBV5-4 with TRBJ1-2; 7 nucleotides line up with TRBD1. This CDR3 spans 14 amino acids. Germline CDR1 reads SGHNT; CDR2 reads YYREEE (reference sequence). The V and J ends lost 3 bases and 4 bases, in that order; junction bases with no gene match: 6. The CDR3 loop is CASSSEGAIYGYTF. CDR3 coding DNA: TGTGCCAGCAGCTCTGAGGGGGCTATCTATGGCTACACCTTC. Supplemented by reference TRBV5-4 and TRBJ1-2, the full variable domain reads ETGVTQSPTHLIKTRGQQVTLRCSSQSGHNTVSWYQQALGQGPQFIFQYYREEENGRGNFPPRFSGLQFPNYSSELNVNALELDDSALYLCASSSEGAIYGYTFGSGTRLTVV.

This chain connects TRBV16 to TRBJ2-5, with no clear D. Germline V gene lookup returns CDR1 KGHSY and CDR2 FQNENV. The CDR3 totals 13 residues. Trimming took 2 bases from V and 2 from J, leaving 6 bases between them. The CDR3 protein is CASSQQAQETQYF. CDR3 bases: TGTGCCAGCAGCCAACAGGCTCAAGAGACCCAGTACTTC.

The CDR3 loop is CASTATPSGNTIYF. CDR3 DNA: TGTGCCAGCACCGCAACTCCCTCTGGAAACACCATATATTTT. This chain uses TRBV6-6 with TRBJ1-3; the D is unclear. Germline V gives CDR1 MNHNY, CDR2 SVGAGI (reference sequence). Trimming took off 7 bases at V and 0 bases at J, with 10 bases between the two ends. The CDR3 sequence is 14 residues long.